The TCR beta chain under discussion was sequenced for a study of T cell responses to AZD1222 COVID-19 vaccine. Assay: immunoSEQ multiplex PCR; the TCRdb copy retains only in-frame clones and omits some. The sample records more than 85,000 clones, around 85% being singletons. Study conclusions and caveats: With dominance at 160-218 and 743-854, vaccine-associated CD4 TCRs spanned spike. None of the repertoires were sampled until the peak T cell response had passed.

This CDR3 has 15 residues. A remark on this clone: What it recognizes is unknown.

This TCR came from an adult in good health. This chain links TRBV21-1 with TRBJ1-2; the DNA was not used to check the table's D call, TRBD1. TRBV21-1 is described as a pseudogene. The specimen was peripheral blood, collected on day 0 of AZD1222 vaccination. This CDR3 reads CASSATGGSDDGYTF. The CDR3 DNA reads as TGTGCCAGCAGCGCGACAGGGGGATCAGATGATGGCTACACCTTC.